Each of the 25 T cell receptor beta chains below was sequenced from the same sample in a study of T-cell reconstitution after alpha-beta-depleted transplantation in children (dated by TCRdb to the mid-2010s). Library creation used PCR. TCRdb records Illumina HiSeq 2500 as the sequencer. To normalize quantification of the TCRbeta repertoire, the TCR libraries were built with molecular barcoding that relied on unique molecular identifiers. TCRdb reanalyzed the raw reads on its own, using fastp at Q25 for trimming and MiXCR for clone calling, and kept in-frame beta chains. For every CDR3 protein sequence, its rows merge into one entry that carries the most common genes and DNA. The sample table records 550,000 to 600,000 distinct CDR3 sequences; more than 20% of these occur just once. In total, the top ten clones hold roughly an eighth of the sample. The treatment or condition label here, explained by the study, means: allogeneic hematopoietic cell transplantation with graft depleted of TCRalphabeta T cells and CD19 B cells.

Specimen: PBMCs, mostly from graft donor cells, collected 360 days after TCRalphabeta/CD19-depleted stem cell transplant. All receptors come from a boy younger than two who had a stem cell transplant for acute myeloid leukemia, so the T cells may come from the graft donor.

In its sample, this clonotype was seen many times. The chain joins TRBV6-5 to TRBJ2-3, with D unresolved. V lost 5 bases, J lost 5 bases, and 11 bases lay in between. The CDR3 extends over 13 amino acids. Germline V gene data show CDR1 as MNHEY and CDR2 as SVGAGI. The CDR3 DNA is TGTGCCAGCAGTCTGTCGGATGGAGATACGCAGTATTTT. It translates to CASSLSDGDTQYF.

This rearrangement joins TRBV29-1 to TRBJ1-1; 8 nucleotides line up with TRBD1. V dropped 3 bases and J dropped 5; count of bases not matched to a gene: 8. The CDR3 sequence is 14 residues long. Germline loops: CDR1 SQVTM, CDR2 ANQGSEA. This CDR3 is CSVDRQGWETEAFF. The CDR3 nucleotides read TGCAGCGTTGACCGACAGGGGTGGGAGACTGAAGCTTTCTTT.

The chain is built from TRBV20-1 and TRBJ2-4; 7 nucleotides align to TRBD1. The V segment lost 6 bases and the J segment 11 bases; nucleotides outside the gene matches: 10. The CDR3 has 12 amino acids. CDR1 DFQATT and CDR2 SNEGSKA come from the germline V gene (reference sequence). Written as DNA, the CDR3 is TGCAGTGCCATCTCGGACAGGCGGTTTCAGTACTTC. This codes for CSAISDRRFQYF.

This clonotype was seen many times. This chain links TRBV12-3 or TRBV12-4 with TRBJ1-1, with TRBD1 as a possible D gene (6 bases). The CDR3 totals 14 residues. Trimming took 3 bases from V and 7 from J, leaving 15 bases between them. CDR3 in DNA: TGTGCCAGCAGTTTGTCCGCAGGGGCAGGTGAAGCTTTCTTT. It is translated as CASSLSAGAGEAFF.

CDR3 sequence (DNA): TGTGCCAGCAGCGGCCCGCCCGGGCCCTACGAGCAGTACTTC. Amino acid sequence: CASSGPPGPYEQYF. The chain combines TRBV9 with TRBJ2-7; no reliable D call. This CDR3 region has 14 residues. Germline CDR1 reads SGDLS; CDR2 reads YYNGEE. The germline V and J ends were trimmed by 3 bases and 2 bases, with 12 bases remaining between them.

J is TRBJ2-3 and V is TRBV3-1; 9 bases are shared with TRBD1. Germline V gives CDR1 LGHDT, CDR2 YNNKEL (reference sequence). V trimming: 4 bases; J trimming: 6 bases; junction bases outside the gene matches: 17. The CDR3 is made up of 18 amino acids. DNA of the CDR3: TGTGCCAGCAGCCTACATACCGCCGGGACAGGGATAACTGATACGCAGTATTTT. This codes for CASSLHTAGTGITDTQYF.

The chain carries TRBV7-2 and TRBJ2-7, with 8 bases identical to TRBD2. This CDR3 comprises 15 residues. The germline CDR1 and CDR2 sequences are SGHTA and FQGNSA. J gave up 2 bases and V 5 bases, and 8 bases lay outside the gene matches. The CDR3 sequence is CASSVTSGRTYEQYV. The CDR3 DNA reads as TGTGCCAGCAGCGTTACTAGCGGCCGCACCTACGAGCAGTACGTC.

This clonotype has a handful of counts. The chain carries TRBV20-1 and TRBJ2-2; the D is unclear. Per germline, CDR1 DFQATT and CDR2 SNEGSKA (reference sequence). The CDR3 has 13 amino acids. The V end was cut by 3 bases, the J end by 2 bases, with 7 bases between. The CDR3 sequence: CSARRPNTGELFF. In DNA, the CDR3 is TGCAGTGCTAGGCGACCAAACACCGGGGAGCTGTTTTTT.

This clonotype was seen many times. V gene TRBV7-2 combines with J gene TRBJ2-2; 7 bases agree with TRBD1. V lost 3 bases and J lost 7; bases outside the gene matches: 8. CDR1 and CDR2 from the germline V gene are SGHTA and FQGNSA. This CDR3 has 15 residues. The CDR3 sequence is CASSLWDSANGELFF. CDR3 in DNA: TGTGCCAGCAGCTTGTGGGACAGCGCAAACGGGGAGCTGTTTTTT.

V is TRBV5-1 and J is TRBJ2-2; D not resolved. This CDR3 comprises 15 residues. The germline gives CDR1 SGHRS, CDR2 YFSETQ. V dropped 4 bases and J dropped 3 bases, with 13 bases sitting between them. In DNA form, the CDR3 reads TGCGCCAGCAGCGACCACCGACGGGACACCGGGGAGCTGTTTTTT. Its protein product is CASSDHRRDTGELFF.

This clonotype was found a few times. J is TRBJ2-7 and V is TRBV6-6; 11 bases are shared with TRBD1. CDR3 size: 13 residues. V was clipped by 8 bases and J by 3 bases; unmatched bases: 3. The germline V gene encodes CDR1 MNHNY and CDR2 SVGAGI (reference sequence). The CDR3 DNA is TGTGCCAGCGACGGGACAGGGGGCTACGAGCAGTACTTC. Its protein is CASDGTGGYEQYF.

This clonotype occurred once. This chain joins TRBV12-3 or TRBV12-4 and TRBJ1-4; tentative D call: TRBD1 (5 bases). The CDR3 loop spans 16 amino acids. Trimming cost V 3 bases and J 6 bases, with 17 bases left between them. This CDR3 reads CASSLSRDRPYEKLFF. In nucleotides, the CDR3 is TGTGCCAGCAGTTTGAGCCGGGACCGCCCTTATGAAAAACTGTTTTTT.

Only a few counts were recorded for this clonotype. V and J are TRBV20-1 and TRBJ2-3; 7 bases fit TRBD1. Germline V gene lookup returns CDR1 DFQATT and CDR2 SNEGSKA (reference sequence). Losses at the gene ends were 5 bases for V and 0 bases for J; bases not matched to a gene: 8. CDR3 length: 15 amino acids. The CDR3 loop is CSAYRGKVSTDTQYF. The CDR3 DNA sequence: TGCAGTGCTTACAGGGGCAAGGTTAGCACAGATACGCAGTATTTT.

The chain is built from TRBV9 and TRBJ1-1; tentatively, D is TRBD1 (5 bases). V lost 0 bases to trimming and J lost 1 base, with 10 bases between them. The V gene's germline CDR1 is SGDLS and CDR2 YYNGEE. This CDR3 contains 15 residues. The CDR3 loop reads CASSVGKGWNTEAFF. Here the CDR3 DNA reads TGTGCCAGCAGCGTAGGGAAGGGGTGGAACACTGAAGCTTTCTTT.

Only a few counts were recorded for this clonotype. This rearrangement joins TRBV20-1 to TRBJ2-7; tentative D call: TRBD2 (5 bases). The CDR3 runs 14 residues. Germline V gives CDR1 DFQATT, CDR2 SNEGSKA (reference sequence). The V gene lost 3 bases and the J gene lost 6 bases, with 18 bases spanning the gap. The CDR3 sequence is CSASPPAGRCEQYV. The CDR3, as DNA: TGCAGTGCTAGCCCCCCCGCGGGCCGGTGCGAGCAGTACGTC.

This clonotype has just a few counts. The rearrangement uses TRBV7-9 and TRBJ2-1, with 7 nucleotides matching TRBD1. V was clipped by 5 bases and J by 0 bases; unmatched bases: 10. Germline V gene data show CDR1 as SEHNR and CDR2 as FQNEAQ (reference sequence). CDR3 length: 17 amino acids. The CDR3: CASSPDRPTSSYNEQFF. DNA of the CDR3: TGTGCCAGCAGCCCGGACAGGCCCACTAGCTCCTACAATGAGCAGTTCTTC.

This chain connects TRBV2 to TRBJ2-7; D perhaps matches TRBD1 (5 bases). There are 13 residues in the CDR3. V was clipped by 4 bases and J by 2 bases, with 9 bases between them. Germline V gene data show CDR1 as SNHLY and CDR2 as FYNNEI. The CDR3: CASSVSGTYEQYF. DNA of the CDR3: TGTGCCAGCAGTGTCTCAGGGACCTACGAGCAGTACTTC.

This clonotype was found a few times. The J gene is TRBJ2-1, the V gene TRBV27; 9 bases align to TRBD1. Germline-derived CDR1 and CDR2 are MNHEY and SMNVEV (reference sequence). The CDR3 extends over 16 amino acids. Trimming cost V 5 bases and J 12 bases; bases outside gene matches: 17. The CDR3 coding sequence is TGTGCCAGCAGTGCCGGGCCGGGACAGGGAAAGGTATGGCAGTTCTTC. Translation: CASSAGPGQGKVWQFF.

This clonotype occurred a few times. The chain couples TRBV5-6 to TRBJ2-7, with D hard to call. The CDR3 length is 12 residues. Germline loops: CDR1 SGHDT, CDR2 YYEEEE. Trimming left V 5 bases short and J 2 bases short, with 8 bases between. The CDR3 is CASSARAYEQYV. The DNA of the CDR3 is TGTGCCAGCAGTGCACGGGCCTACGAGCAGTACGTC.

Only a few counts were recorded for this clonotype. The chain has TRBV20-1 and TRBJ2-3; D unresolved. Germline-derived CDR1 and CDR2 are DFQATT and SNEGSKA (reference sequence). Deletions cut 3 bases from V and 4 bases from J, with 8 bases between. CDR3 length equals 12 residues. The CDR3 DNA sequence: TGCAGTGCTAGCACCCGGGCAGATACGCAGTATTTT. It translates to CSASTRADTQYF.

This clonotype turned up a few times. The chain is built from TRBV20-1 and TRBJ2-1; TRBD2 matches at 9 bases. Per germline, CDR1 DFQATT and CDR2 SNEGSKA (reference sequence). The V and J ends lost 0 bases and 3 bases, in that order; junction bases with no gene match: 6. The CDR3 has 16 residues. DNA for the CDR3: TGCAGTGCTAGAGATAAGCGGGGGGATTTCTACAATGAGCAGTTCTTC. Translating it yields CSARDKRGDFYNEQFF.

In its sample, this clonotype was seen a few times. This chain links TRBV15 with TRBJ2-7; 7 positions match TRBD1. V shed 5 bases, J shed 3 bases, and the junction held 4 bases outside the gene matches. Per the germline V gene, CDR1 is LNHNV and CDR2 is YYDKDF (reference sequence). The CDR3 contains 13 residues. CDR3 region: CATSPRDSYEQYF. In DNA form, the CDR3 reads TGTGCCACCAGCCCCCGGGACAGCTACGAGCAGTACTTC.

CDR3 amino acids: CASSPGLAASWDSGELFF. CDR3 nucleotides: TGCGCCAGCAGCCCAGGACTAGCGGCGAGTTGGGACAGCGGGGAGCTGTTTTTT. The chain carries TRBV5-1 and TRBJ2-2; 10 bases are shared with TRBD2. CDR3 size: 18 residues. Germline-derived CDR1 and CDR2 are SGHRS and YFSETQ. The junction had 16 bases not matched to a gene; V was cut back by 4 bases and J by 7 bases.

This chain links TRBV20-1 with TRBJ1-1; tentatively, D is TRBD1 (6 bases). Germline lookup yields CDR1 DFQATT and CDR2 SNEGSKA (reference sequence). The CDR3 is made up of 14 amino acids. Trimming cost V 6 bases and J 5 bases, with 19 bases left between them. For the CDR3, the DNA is TGCAGTGCGTCTCGAGGCCAGGGGCGAACTGAAGCTTTCTTT. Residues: CSASRGQGRTEAFF.

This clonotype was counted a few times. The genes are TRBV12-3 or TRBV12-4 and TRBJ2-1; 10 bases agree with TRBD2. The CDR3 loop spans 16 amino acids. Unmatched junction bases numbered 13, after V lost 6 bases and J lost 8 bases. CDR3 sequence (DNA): TGTGCCAGCAGCCTTCCCAGCGGGGGGGAGTTTGATGAGCAGTTCTTC. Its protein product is CASSLPSGGEFDEQFF.